This T cell receptor (beta chain) emerged from a study of shared clonotypes between healthy human individuals. Study-level points and caveats: Shared across several donors were around 5% of the naive CD4 clonotypes.

Genomic DNA (from each subset) was split evenly across several immunoSEQ plates. Repertoires were generated with immunoSEQ multiplex PCR, while TCRdb's copy carries only in-frame clones and drops some. The table shows over a million clones, with approximately 72% occurring only once. Turning to this clone: Its antigen is not identified.

CDR3 length equals 19 residues. Trimming cost V 5 bases and J 2 bases, with 25 bases left between them. From germline, CDR1 is SGHTA and CDR2 FQGTGA. All donors qualified as healthy HIV-negative adults and had experienced no recent acute infections or vaccinations. The sample was memory CD4+ T cells sorted from blood. Subset denoted: CD45RA-negative fraction. This sequence was found in a man younger than 30 in good health. The rearrangement links TRBV7-3 to TRBJ1-5, with unresolved D. Written as DNA, the CDR3 is TGTGCCAGCAGCAACCCGACTCAGGTTTTCGAAAGGGGCAATCAGCCCCAGCATTTT. It yields the protein CASSNPTQVFERGNQPQHF. Full variable domain (remainder filled in from reference TRBV7-3 and TRBJ1-5): GAGVSQTPSNKVTEKGKYVELRCDPISGHTALYWYRQSLGQGPEFLIYFQGTGAADDSGLPNDRFFAVRPEGSVSTLKIQRTERGDSAVYLCASSNPTQVFERGNQPQHFGDGTRLSIL.